Listed below are T cell receptor beta chains from one sample, sequenced in a study of T cell repertoires in cytomegalovirus infection. Their antigens remain unidentified. TCRdb passed the reads through MiXCR, listing each CDR3 protein once. The sample has around 570,000 distinct CDR3 sequences, about 39% seen once. The sequencing used cultured PBMCs, collected from culture after CMV antigen stimulation. Receptors originate from a human donor in good health (CMV status not recorded). Some clones in this sample may be carry-over from other donors' samples. CDR3s leave out the opening cysteine and the closing phenylalanine or tryptophan. Each record gives: J gene, V gene, CDR3 protein.

TRBJ2-5	TRBV7-2	ASSLAPSVQETQY
TRBJ2-3	TRBV20-1	SAQQGGTDTQY
TRBJ2-7	TRBV12-3/TRBV12-4	ASSLWSAYEQY
TRBJ1-1	TRBV7-2	ASSLVDRNTEAF
TRBJ2-3	TRBV3-1	ASSLGGGSGTQY
TRBJ1-5	TRBV7-6	ASSSEARGSQPQH
TRBJ2-6	TRBV12-3/TRBV12-4	ASSTNLQGKVHLGANVLT
TRBJ2-1	TRBV7-2	ASSLDNYNEQF
TRBJ2-7	TRBV28	ASSLRLRSYEQY
TRBJ2-5	TRBV4-1	ASSRTGLGRETQY
TRBJ2-3	TRBV2	ASQPQRGQDTQY
TRBJ1-5	TRBV6-2/TRBV6-3	ASSYSGQRPQH
TRBJ2-7	TRBV7-2	ASSAQLSSYEQY
TRBJ2-3	TRBV7-2	ASSSILLAPELDTQY
TRBJ2-1	TRBV7-2	ASSLMASTGFGF
TRBJ1-2	TRBV7-2	ASSLDERWYYGYT
TRBJ1-6	TRBV28	ASSPPLSPLH
TRBJ2-3	TRBV7-9	ASSKTGHPTDTQY
TRBJ1-2	TRBV20-1	SAEGRAGYGYT
TRBJ2-5	TRBV7-2	ASSARQGPSPQY
TRBJ2-1	TRBV7-2	ASSFRGAYNEQF
TRBJ2-1	TRBV7-2	ASSLADSGSYSYNEQF
TRBJ2-7	TRBV7-2	ASSLSRLYYEQY
TRBJ2-1	TRBV10-2	ASREATLNEQF
TRBJ1-1	TRBV20-1	SAVTGAGGETEAF
TRBJ2-7	TRBV4-2	ASSQDHGHSSYEQY
TRBJ1-5	TRBV15	ATRSQGNQPQH
TRBJ1-5	TRBV20-1	SAREGRYYQPQH
TRBJ1-2	TRBV12-3/TRBV12-4	ASSFRTNNYGYT
TRBJ1-5	TRBV6-2/TRBV6-3	ASSLDKGNQPQH
TRBJ2-3	TRBV5-5	ASSSGQYTDTQY
TRBJ2-6	TRBV12-3/TRBV12-4	ASSFLYPGSGANVLT
TRBJ2-2	TRBV7-9	ASVREIDGELF
TRBJ2-2	TRBV7-2	ACRGIAGANTGELF
TRBJ2-3	TRBV7-4	ASTMGPPYTQY
TRBJ1-5	TRBV12-3/TRBV12-4	ASSIWTGGNNQPQH
TRBJ2-7	TRBV7-2	ASSPRGAGGPHELY
TRBJ2-7	TRBV7-8	ASSLPASDSYEQY
TRBJ2-2	TRBV5-1	ASRLGQGTGELF
TRBJ1-5	TRBV7-8	ASSLTGSYQPQH